Shown below are 21 T cell receptor beta chains from a single sample sequenced in a study of blood T cell repertoires in COVID-19 (dated by TCRdb to 2019 to 2021). Preparation of the library involved the immunoSEQ multiplex PCR assay. Held by TCRdb, this immuneACCESS table contains in-frame sequences only and omits some clones. Under half of the omission traces to an unresolved V gene where checked; the cause of the rest is unknown. In all, the sample holds about 55,000 clones, and about 87% of those were seen once. The leading ten clones occupy approximately 1.5% of the sample. Sequenced: peripheral blood. These receptors were collected from a man aged 55 to 69 with acute or convalescent COVID-19.

The chain combines TRBV24-1 with TRBJ2-3, with D possibly being TRBD1 (5 bases). CDR3 length equals 16 residues. CDR1 and CDR2 (germline): KGHDR, SFDVKD. The V gene lost 1 base and the J gene lost 0 bases, with 10 bases spanning the gap. The CDR3 reads CATSDLDRPSTDTQYF. The DNA for the CDR3 is TGTGCCACCAGTGATTTAGACAGACCGAGCACAGATACGCAGTATTTT.

The chain carries TRBV6-6 and TRBJ1-6, with 10 bases that match TRBD1. CDR3 length: 15 amino acids. The J segment lost 8 bases and the V segment lost 4 bases, leaving 5 bases of the junction unmatched. Germline CDR1 MNHNY, CDR2 SVGAGI (reference sequence). CDR3: CASSSTGTGDSPLHF. The DNA for the CDR3 is TGTGCCAGCAGTTCAACCGGGACAGGGGATTCACCCCTCCACTTT.

The rearrangement uses TRBV27 and TRBJ1-2, with 7 nucleotides matching TRBD1. V trimming: 3 bases; J trimming: 6 bases; junction bases outside the gene matches: 4. Germline V CDR1 and CDR2: MNHEY, SMNVEV (reference sequence). The CDR3 is made up of 13 amino acids. The CDR3 region has the DNA TGTGCCAGCAGTTTCACAGGGGCCAATGGCTACACCTTC. Encoded protein: CASSFTGANGYTF.

This chain connects TRBV15 to TRBJ2-7; 9 bases align to TRBD1. J lost 2 bases, V lost 3 bases, and 8 bases had no gene match. Germline V CDR1 and CDR2: LNHNV, YYDKDF (reference sequence). The CDR3 has 16 amino acids. The CDR3 nucleotides read TGTGCCACCAGCAGTGCTAAAGACAGGGGGGCCTACGAGCAGTACTTC. It encodes CATSSAKDRGAYEQYF.

The J gene is TRBJ2-7, the V gene TRBV7-6; D is perhaps TRBD2 (6 bases). This CDR3 contains 15 residues. Germline V gene data show CDR1 as SGHVS and CDR2 as FNYEAQ. The V and J ends lost 1 base and 5 bases respectively, with 15 bases between them. The CDR3 DNA is TGTGCCAGCAGCTTAGGGGTCGGCGGAGGGGACGAGCAGTACTTC. Protein: CASSLGVGGGDEQYF.

Turning to this clone: This sample includes further DNA sequences coding for the same CDR3. The chain combines TRBV28 with TRBJ1-5, with a possible D match to TRBD1 (6 bases). V gave up 6 bases and J gave up 1 base, with 22 bases separating them. The CDR3 has 18 amino acids. Germline CDR1 is MDHEN and CDR2 is SYDVKM. CDR3 DNA sequence: TGTGCCAGCAGGACCCACAAGGGGGAGGGTGCGAGCAATCAGCCCCAGCATTTT. Its protein product is CASRTHKGEGASNQPQHF.

This clone has just one count. The gene calls are TRBV15 and TRBJ2-2; 8 nucleotides match TRBD2. This CDR3 region has 15 residues. Germline-derived CDR1 and CDR2 are LNHNV and YYDKDF (reference sequence). The J segment lost 7 bases and the V segment lost 4 bases, leaving 8 bases of the junction unmatched. CDR3 region: CATSKAAGVSGELFF. CDR3 DNA sequence: TGTGCCACCAGCAAGGCAGCGGGAGTCAGCGGGGAGCTGTTTTTT.

The V gene is TRBV19, the J gene TRBJ2-7; 8 bases match TRBD1. CDR3 length equals 13 residues. Germline loops: CDR1 LNHDA, CDR2 SQIVND (reference sequence). V shed 8 bases and J 4 bases; nucleotides not matched to a gene: 7. CDR3 bases: TGTGCCAGTGAAGGACAGGGTCAATACGAGCAGTACTTC. This encodes CASEGQGQYEQYF.

The chain employs TRBV10-2 and TRBJ1-1; TRBD1 aligns across 7 bases. CDR3 length: 12 amino acids. CDR1 and CDR2 (germline): WSHSY, SAAADI. J was trimmed by 8 bases and V by 6 bases; bases with no gene match: 6. CDR3 coding DNA: TGCGCCAGCAGAGAAAGCAGGGGGGAAGCTTTCTTT. It encodes CASRESRGEAFF.

The genes are TRBV11-3 and TRBJ2-5, with D hard to call. This CDR3 region has 14 residues. V was shortened by 5 bases and J by 2 bases, with 12 bases between the two germline ends. Germline V gene data show CDR1 as SGHNT and CDR2 as YENEEA. The CDR3 loop reads CASSHTIPQETQYF. The CDR3 coding sequence is TGTGCCAGCAGCCACACTATTCCACAAGAGACCCAGTACTTC.

This clone was seen only a few times. The chain carries TRBV19 and TRBJ2-7; D is undetermined. The ends were cut back, 4 bases at V and 6 bases at J, with 7 bases in the middle. The length of the CDR3 is 11 residues. Germline CDR1 is LNHDA and CDR2 is SQIVND (reference sequence). Here the CDR3 reads CASSRDREQYF. CDR3 DNA sequence: TGTGCCAGTAGTAGAGATCGCGAGCAGTACTTC.

The chain employs TRBV7-9 and TRBJ2-5, with a possible D match to TRBD1 (5 bases). V lost 3 bases and J 3 bases, leaving 11 bases between the germline ends. This CDR3 is 14 amino acids long. Per the germline V gene, CDR1 is SEHNR and CDR2 is FQNEAQ (reference sequence). The CDR3 here is CASSFPSREETQYF. CDR3 coding DNA: TGTGCCAGCAGCTTCCCCAGCAGGGAAGAGACCCAGTACTTC.

V gene TRBV25-1 combines with J gene TRBJ1-2; a possible D gene is TRBD1 (5 bases). The ends were cut back, 7 bases at V and 4 bases at J, with 25 bases in the middle. From germline, CDR1 is MGHDK and CDR2 SYGVNS. CDR3 length equals 17 residues. As DNA, the CDR3 is TGTGCCAGCACGCGTCGCCCAGGGCCGGTTTCTTCCTATGGCTACACCTTC. The encoded protein is CASTRRPGPVSSYGYTF.

A single count supports this clone. The chain carries TRBV13 and TRBJ2-2; 8 bases align to TRBD1. This CDR3 is built from 19 residues. V dropped 2 bases and J dropped 4; count of bases not matched to a gene: 15. The germline V gene encodes CDR1 PRHDT and CDR2 FYEKMQ (reference sequence). The CDR3 region is CASSLQGQVKPVGTGELFF. The CDR3 region has the DNA TGTGCCAGCAGCTTACAGGGACAGGTTAAACCTGTGGGCACCGGGGAGCTGTTTTTT.

This sequence joins TRBV7-9 and TRBJ1-2, with D maybe TRBD1 (5 bases). The CDR3 contains 14 residues. Trimming cost V 6 bases and J 0 bases, with 11 bases left between them. Germline CDR1 and CDR2: SEHNR and FQNEAQ (reference sequence). The CDR3 is CASRTDSSNYGYTF. In DNA, the CDR3 is TGTGCCAGCAGGACTGACAGCTCTAACTATGGCTACACCTTC.

The CDR3 here is CASSYGTGVNTEAFF. The CDR3 region has the DNA TGTGCCAGCAGTTACGGGACAGGGGTGAACACTGAAGCTTTCTTT. The chain uses TRBV6-6 and TRBJ1-1; the match to TRBD1 covers 10 bases. This CDR3 comprises 15 residues. Trimming removed 2 bases from V and 0 bases from J; junction bases left unmatched: 0. Germline-derived CDR1 and CDR2 are MNHNY and SVGAGI (reference sequence).

The CDR3 reads CASSVGGRVSTDTQYF. The CDR3 DNA reads TGTGCCAGCAGCGTAGGCGGGAGGGTGAGCACAGATACGCAGTATTTT. The J gene is TRBJ2-3, the V gene TRBV9; 9 bases fit TRBD2. The ends lost 0 bases at V and 0 bases at J; junction bases unmatched: 2. The CDR3 runs to 16 residues. Per germline, CDR1 SGDLS and CDR2 YYNGEE.

The chain is built from TRBV5-4 and TRBJ1-2; 7 nucleotides align to TRBD1. The J segment lost 5 bases and the V segment lost 4 bases, leaving 8 bases of the junction unmatched. This CDR3 region has 14 residues. Per germline, CDR1 SGHNT and CDR2 YYREEE (reference sequence). CDR3 region: CASSPTGARYGYTF. The CDR3 DNA sequence: TGTGCCAGCAGCCCCACAGGGGCCCGGTATGGCTACACCTTC.

The CDR3 DNA reads as TGTGCCAGCAGCTTTACAGGGGAGGAAGGCTACACCTTC. It translates to CASSFTGEEGYTF. This chain joins TRBV7-9 and TRBJ1-2; TRBD1 agrees at 7 bases. CDR1 and CDR2 (germline): SEHNR, FQNEAQ (reference sequence). Trimming removed 3 bases from V and 8 bases from J; junction bases left unmatched: 6. The CDR3 contains 13 residues.

This chain links TRBV3-1 (or the pseudogene TRBV3-2) with TRBJ2-1; 7 nucleotides agree with TRBD2. This CDR3 comprises 15 residues. CDR1 is LGHDT and CDR2 is YNNKEL in the germline V gene (reference sequence). V was pared by 1 base and J by 8 bases, with 8 bases of the junction left unmatched. In DNA, the CDR3 is TGTGCCAGCAGCCAAGGGGGCGGGAGCATCGATGAGCAGTTCTTC. This gives the protein CASSQGGGSIDEQFF.

This sequence joins TRBV12-5 and TRBJ2-7, with D unclear. In germline, CDR1 is LGHNT, CDR2 FRNRAP. The CDR3 consists of 12 residues. The V and J ends lost 1 base and 7 bases respectively, with 8 bases between them. CDR3 sequence: CASGLGGDEQYF. In nucleotides, the CDR3 is TGTGCTAGTGGTTTGGGCGGAGATGAGCAGTACTTC.